A single sample is the source of the 17 T cell receptor beta chains below, sequenced in a study of T cell changes during pregnancy in multiple sclerosis. Sequenced by immunoSEQ multiplex PCR; TCRdb stores in-frame clones only, minus some. The sample holds over 35,000 clones, 85% to 95% seen once. The starting material was peripheral blood, obtained before pregnancy. The receptors derive from a female donor with multiple sclerosis, enrolled in a pregnancy study.

This chain uses TRBV9 with TRBJ2-1, with D possibly TRBD2 on 6 matching bases. There are 14 residues in the CDR3. In germline, CDR1 is SGDLS, CDR2 YYNGEE. Trimming took 4 bases from V and 9 from J, leaving 17 bases between them. DNA for the CDR3: TGTGCCAGCAGCCTACGGGACTCCCTCTCTGAGCAGTTCTTC. It encodes CASSLRDSLSEQFF.

Written as DNA, the CDR3 is TGTGCCAGCAGTTACAGCCAGGTTTCCTATAATTCACCCCTCCACTTT. Residues: CASSYSQVSYNSPLHF. The chain employs TRBV5-6 and TRBJ1-6, with D unresolved. Trimming removed 5 bases at V and 1 base at J, with 13 bases between. The CDR3 is made up of 16 amino acids. Germline CDR1 and CDR2: SGHDT and YYEEEE.

This chain joins TRBV27 and TRBJ2-3, with D uncertain. The germline V and J ends were trimmed by 1 base and 3 bases, with 8 bases remaining between them. From germline, CDR1 is MNHEY and CDR2 SMNVEV (reference sequence). There are 14 residues in the CDR3. In DNA, the CDR3 is TGTGCCAGCAGTTTATACCCGGGTACAGATACGCAGTATTTT. As protein: CASSLYPGTDTQYF.

This clone has only one observation. J is TRBJ2-7 and V is TRBV27, with TRBD1 matching over 8 bases. The V and J ends lost 3 bases and 0 bases, in that order; junction bases with no gene match: 7. This CDR3 has 16 residues. The germline V gene has CDR1 MNHEY and CDR2 SMNVEV (reference sequence). CDR3 in DNA: TGTGCCAGCAGTTTCGCGACAGGGGAACGCTCCTACGAGCAGTACTTC. Residues: CASSFATGERSYEQYF.

The chain's CDR3 is CASSLRGQNTYEQYF. CDR3 coding DNA: TGTGCCAGCAGCTTGCGGGGACAGAACACCTACGAGCAGTACTTC. The chain uses TRBV5-6 and TRBJ2-7; 7 bases align to TRBD1. This CDR3 comprises 15 residues. Germline values: CDR1 SGHDT, CDR2 YYEEEE. The junction had 6 bases not matched to a gene; V was cut back by 1 base and J by 2 bases.

The chain combines TRBV7-2 with TRBJ2-4, with 11 bases lining up with TRBD2. CDR3 size: 16 residues. J was trimmed by 2 bases and V by 5 bases; bases with no gene match: 5. The germline CDR1 and CDR2 sequences are SGHTA and FQGNSA. The CDR3 sequence is CASSQGLAGPKNIQYF. CDR3 bases: TGTGCCAGCAGCCAAGGACTAGCGGGCCCCAAAAACATTCAGTACTTC.

The chain combines TRBV7-9 with TRBJ1-5, with D maybe TRBD1 (6 bases). Germline V gene lookup returns CDR1 SEHNR and CDR2 FQNEAQ (reference sequence). Trimming stripped 5 bases from V and 0 bases from J, with 17 bases between. The CDR3 spans 17 residues. The CDR3 is CASSPRASRGSNQPQHF. DNA of the CDR3: TGTGCCAGCAGCCCCCGGGCGTCCAGGGGTAGCAATCAGCCCCAGCATTTT.

The J gene is TRBJ2-3, the V gene TRBV29-1; D gene ambiguous. Deletions cut 5 bases from V and 0 bases from J, with 21 bases between. In germline, CDR1 is SQVTM, CDR2 ANQGSEA. CDR3 length: 17 amino acids. The CDR3 is CSVCLLLRFTSTDTQYF. CDR3 bases: TGCAGCGTTTGCCTCTTGTTGAGGTTCACTAGCACAGATACGCAGTATTTT.

V gene TRBV4-2 combines with J gene TRBJ2-7, with 7 bases that match TRBD2. From germline, CDR1 is LGHNA and CDR2 YNFKEQ. This CDR3 region has 16 residues. The junction had 13 bases not matched to a gene; V was cut back by 1 base and J by 7 bases. The CDR3 loop is CASSQVTGTTGGEQYF. CDR3 DNA: TGTGCCAGCAGCCAAGTAACCGGGACTACTGGAGGGGAGCAGTACTTC.

The rearrangement joins TRBV5-6 to TRBJ1-3, with a weak D call TRBD1 (5 bases). V was shortened by 2 bases and J by 2 bases, with 8 bases between the two germline ends. The CDR3 runs to 14 residues. CDR1 and CDR2 (germline): SGHDT, YYEEEE. The CDR3 DNA follows: TGTGCCAGCAGCTTTCGCAGGGCTGGAAACACCATATATTTT. This gives the protein CASSFRRAGNTIYF.

The chain employs TRBV19 and TRBJ1-4; unclear D gene. CDR3 length: 14 amino acids. Germline CDR1 and CDR2: LNHDA and SQIVND (reference sequence). V lost 4 bases and J lost 7, with 13 bases in between. DNA of the CDR3: TGTGCCAGTAGTAATCGCGGGTATGGTGAAAAACTGTTTTTT. This gives the protein CASSNRGYGEKLFF.

The chain combines TRBV7-9 with TRBJ1-2; TRBD1 might be the D (6 bases). From germline, CDR1 is SEHNR and CDR2 FQNEAQ (reference sequence). This CDR3 region has 15 residues. V lost 4 bases, J lost 4 bases, and 16 bases lay in between. Here the CDR3 reads CASSSGGGSLYGYTF. Written as DNA, the CDR3 is TGTGCCAGCAGCTCCGGGGGGGGCTCCCTCTATGGCTACACCTTC.

The chain carries TRBV10-3 and TRBJ1-1; D is uncertain. The CDR3 covers 16 residues. Germline CDR1 is ENHRY and CDR2 is SYGVKD. V was trimmed by 4 bases and J by 2 bases, leaving 17 bases between them. CDR3 region: CAISGVPGGRNTEAFF. Written as DNA, the CDR3 is TGTGCCATCAGTGGGGTTCCTGGAGGCAGAAACACTGAAGCTTTCTTT.

The chain links TRBV28 to TRBJ1-1; 7 nucleotides align to TRBD1. The germline V gene has CDR1 MDHEN and CDR2 SYDVKM. The V segment lost 3 bases and the J segment 5 bases; nucleotides outside the gene matches: 6. The CDR3 is 14 residues long. The CDR3 reads CASSFGGRGTEAFF. CDR3 nucleotides: TGTGCCAGCAGTTTCGGAGGCAGGGGGACTGAAGCTTTCTTT.

V gene TRBV19 combines with J gene TRBJ1-1; 8 bases are a match to TRBD1. The trim removed 1 base at V and 4 bases at J, leaving 2 bases unmatched. CDR1 and CDR2 from the germline V gene are LNHDA and SQIVND (reference sequence). This CDR3 has 14 residues. The CDR3 is CASSIGTGITEAFF. The CDR3 coding sequence is TGTGCCAGTAGTATAGGGACAGGGATCACTGAAGCTTTCTTT.

V is TRBV5-6 and J is TRBJ2-3; tentative D call: TRBD2 (5 bases). CDR1 is SGHDT and CDR2 is YYEEEE in the germline V gene. The CDR3 totals 14 residues. Trimming shortened V by 1 base and J by 6 bases, and 12 bases separated the two germline ends. CDR3 loop: CASSLQPAEDTQYF. DNA for the CDR3: TGTGCCAGCAGCTTGCAACCAGCGGAGGATACGCAGTATTTT.

The chain combines TRBV19 with TRBJ1-3; 8 positions agree with TRBD1. Germline CDR1 LNHDA, CDR2 SQIVND (reference sequence). This CDR3 is built from 16 residues. V lost 6 bases, J lost 0 bases, and 7 bases stayed unmatched. In DNA, the CDR3 is TGTGCCAGTAGCCCTGGACAGGGTATCTCTGGAAACACCATATATTTT. Translated, it gives CASSPGQGISGNTIYF.